What follows are 18 T cell receptor beta chains derived from one specimen sequenced in a study of T cell clonality in common variable immunodeficiency. The study's findings and limits: Common variable immunodeficiency TCR beta sequences reportedly had fewer deletions and N-nucleotide insertions.

This table comes from immunoSEQ multiplex PCR, and its TCRdb copy is limited to in-frame clones, with some not included. The data show fewer than 30,000 clones, none appearing only once, with less than 30% held by the ten largest. Their specific antigens are unknown. Sequences were obtained from peripheral blood mononuclear cells. The source of these receptors is a human donor with common variable immunodeficiency.

This clone was seen ten or more times. The read gets to within 3 residues of the CDR3 end, and the germline J gene fills in the rest. J is TRBJ1-1 and V is TRBV19; 10 positions match TRBD1. From germline, CDR1 is LNHDA and CDR2 SQIVND (reference sequence). Trimming cost V 7 bases and J 5 bases; bases outside gene matches: 13. The CDR3 runs to 16 residues. CDR3 region: CASTSDRGFLGTEAFF. Incomplete CDR3 DNA: TGTGCCAGTACCTCGGACAGGGGGTTTTTGGGGACTGAA.

The sample holds many counts of this clone. From the germline J gene comes the end of the CDR3, since the read stops 3 residues before it. The gene calls are TRBV2 and TRBJ2-1, with 11 bases aligning to TRBD2. The CDR3 consists of 15 residues. V lost 6 bases, J lost 3 bases, and 4 bases stayed unmatched. Germline CDR1 is SNHLY and CDR2 is FYNNEI. The CDR3 DNA, read in part, is TGTGCCAGCAGCCCACTAGCGGGGGTCTACAATGAG. As protein: CASSPLAGVYNE. The full CDR3 protein is CASSPLAGVYNEQFF.

This clone has a handful of counts. The missing CDR3 end, 3 residues past where the read stops, is filled in from the germline J gene. The chain has TRBV7-8 and TRBJ1-2, with 7 bases that match TRBD1. The CDR3 spans 15 residues. Germline V lookup: CDR1 SGHVS, CDR2 FQNEAQ. CDR3 bases read: TGTGCCAGCAGCCTTGACAGGGCGTATTCATGGGGC. This gives the protein CASSLDRAYSWG. The whole CDR3 sequence is CASSLDRAYSWGYTF.

This clone was detected only a few times. The missing CDR3 end, 3 residues past where the read stops, is filled in from the germline J gene. This rearrangement joins TRBV20-1 to TRBJ2-7; 9 nucleotides match TRBD1. Losses at the gene ends were 6 bases for V and 1 base for J; bases not matched to a gene: 10. The germline gives CDR1 DFQATT, CDR2 SNEGSKA (reference sequence). The CDR3 spans 15 residues. The CDR3 protein is CSATPGTGKSYEQYF. The sequenced part of the CDR3 DNA is TGCAGTGCCACACCCGGGACAGGGAAATCCTACGAG.

This clone was seen many times. The sequenced fragment ends 3 residues before the CDR3 boundary, so the rest is inferred from the germline J gene. The genes are TRBV5-1 and TRBJ2-2; maybe TRBD2 (5 bases). This CDR3 comprises 15 residues. V dropped 3 bases and J dropped 2 bases, with 11 bases sitting between them. The germline V gene encodes CDR1 SGHRS and CDR2 YFSETQ. Here the CDR3 reads CASSSGGPNTGELFF. CDR3 DNA (partial): TGCGCCAGCAGCTCCGGCGGGCCAAACACCGGGGAG.

This clone was seen only a few times. The CDR3 is cut off 3 residues early in the read; its end comes from the germline J gene. V is TRBV2 and J is TRBJ2-3; TRBD2 aligns across 14 bases. With V trimmed by 8 bases and J by 6 bases, 10 bases remained unmatched. CDR1 is SNHLY, CDR2 FYNNEI, per germline. This CDR3 region has 16 residues. Incomplete CDR3 DNA: TGTGCCAGCCGACTAGCGGGGGGGCCGGGTTCCGATACG. Translation gives CASRLAGGPGSDT. The entire CDR3 sequence reads CASRLAGGPGSDTQYF.

A note on this clone: The read finishes 3 residues shy of the CDR3 end, and the germline J gene is used to complete it. The J gene is TRBJ2-7, the V gene TRBV7-9; no firm D call. V dropped 1 base and J dropped 3 bases, with 10 bases sitting between them. Germline-derived CDR1 and CDR2 are SEHNR and FQNEAQ (reference sequence). This CDR3 region has 14 residues. CDR3 DNA, as far as it was read: TGTGCCAGCAGCTTAGACTCGCCTATCTACGAG. It codes for CASSLDSPIYE. In full, the CDR3 is CASSLDSPIYEQYF.

Concerning this clone: The sequence runs out 3 residues before the end of the CDR3; the remainder is reconstructed from the germline J gene. V and J are TRBV30 and TRBJ2-1; 7 bases agree with TRBD1. In germline, CDR1 is GTSNPN, CDR2 SVGIG (reference sequence). This CDR3 spans 17 amino acids. Trimming cost V 0 bases and J 8 bases; bases outside gene matches: 16. CDR3 loop: CAWSVGWQGDGADEQFF. CDR3 DNA, as far as it was read: TGTGCCTGGAGTGTTGGATGGCAGGGGGACGGCGCGGATGAG.

This clone has a handful of counts. The CDR3 end falls 3 residues outside the read, so it is completed with the germline J gene. The genes are TRBV7-7 and TRBJ1-3, with 7 bases identical to TRBD1. Trimming cost V 4 bases and J 9 bases; bases outside gene matches: 6. The CDR3 runs to 13 residues. Germline V gene sequence: CDR1 SSHAT, CDR2 FNYEAQ (reference sequence). Partial CDR3 DNA: TGTGCCAGCAGCTCGACAGGGTCTGGCACC. Residues: CASSSTGSGT. The entire CDR3 protein reads CASSSTGSGTIYF.

As to this clone: The CDR3 end lies 3 residues beyond the end of the read and is filled in from the germline J gene. The identical CDR3 is also encoded by other nucleotide sequences in the sample. This chain links TRBV6-2 or TRBV6-3 with TRBJ2-1; tentatively, D is TRBD2 (6 bases). Germline V gives CDR1 MNHEY, CDR2 SVGEGT. The length of the CDR3 is 14 residues. V was pared by 2 bases and J by 8 bases, with 13 bases between. This CDR3 is CASSYVGGGDEQFF. Incomplete CDR3 DNA: TGTGCCAGCAGTTACGTGGGGGGTGGGGATGAG.

This clone was detected only a few times. CDR3 bases read: TGTGCCAGCATTAAGACAGGGGGCAATGAAAAA. This gives the protein CASIKTGGNEK. The CDR3 as a whole reads CASIKTGGNEKLFF. The V call is TRBV2, the J call TRBJ1-4; 10 bases are a match to TRBD1. The read halts 3 residues ahead of the CDR3 end, with the missing end drawn from the germline J gene. Germline V lookup: CDR1 SNHLY, CDR2 FYNNEI. This CDR3 has 14 residues. Germline trimming cut 7 bases from V and 5 bases from J; bases unmatched to any gene: 4.

The table lists this clone with many counts. The observed sequence ends 3 residues before the CDR3 terminus, with the missing tail filled in from the germline J gene. This chain joins TRBV5-1 and TRBJ1-1; 7 bases agree with TRBD1. The V and J ends lost 4 bases and 1 base, in that order; junction bases with no gene match: 10. Germline V gene sequence: CDR1 SGHRS, CDR2 YFSETQ. CDR3 length: 16 residues. Here the CDR3 reads CASSPSNRGGNTEAFF. CDR3 bases read: TGCGCCAGCAGCCCTTCAAACAGGGGTGGGAACACTGAA.

This clone has ten or more counts. The read finishes 3 residues shy of the CDR3 end, and the germline J gene is used to complete it. This rearrangement joins TRBV6-2 or TRBV6-3 to TRBJ1-5; tentative D call: TRBD1 (5 bases). In germline, CDR1 is MNHEY, CDR2 SVGEGT. There are 15 residues in the CDR3. Trimming removed 3 bases at V and 2 bases at J, with 11 bases between. CDR3 protein: CASSYRGVGNQPQHF. CDR3 bases read: TGTGCCAGCAGTTATCGGGGGGTGGGCAATCAGCCC.

This clone was seen a few times. The missing CDR3 end, 3 residues past where the read stops, is filled in from the germline J gene. The chain uses TRBV7-6 and TRBJ2-1; 12 bases map to TRBD2. The CDR3 contains 16 residues. CDR1 and CDR2 (germline): SGHVS, FNYEAQ. After removal of 4 bases from V and 3 bases from J, the junction contained 4 bases not matched to a gene. The chain's CDR3 is CASSSRTSGNYNEQFF. The part of the CDR3 DNA that was read is TGTGCCAGCAGCTCCCGGACTAGCGGGAACTACAATGAG.

This clone was seen many times. The observed sequence ends 3 residues before the CDR3 terminus, with the missing tail filled in from the germline J gene. The gene calls are TRBV30 and TRBJ2-5; no clear D gene. From germline, CDR1 is GTSNPN and CDR2 SVGIG (reference sequence). Deletions cut 0 bases from V and 1 base from J, with 6 bases between. There are 13 residues in the CDR3. The sequenced CDR3 bases are TGTGCCTGGAGTGTGTGGGCCCAAGAGACC. Translation gives CAWSVWAQET. The whole CDR3 protein is CAWSVWAQETQYF.

With respect to this clone: The read terminates 3 residues ahead of where the CDR3 ends, so the germline J gene completes it. The chain carries TRBV30 and TRBJ1-5; 7 positions match TRBD1. The CDR3 is 14 residues long. Germline V CDR1 and CDR2: GTSNPN, SVGIG (reference sequence). With 4 bases clipped from V and 4 bases from J, the junction kept 7 bases outside the gene matches. The CDR3 region is CAWNRLTGNQPQHF. CDR3 DNA, as far as it was read: TGTGCCTGGAACCGTTTGACAGGGAATCAGCCC.

By proportion, this clone is medium-sized (0.01 to 0.1%). Read data end 3 residues before the CDR3 end; the end is taken from the germline J gene. This sequence joins TRBV6-2 or TRBV6-3 and TRBJ2-5; 7 bases line up with TRBD1. This CDR3 spans 14 amino acids. After removal of 5 bases from V and 0 bases from J, the junction contained 3 bases not matched to a gene. The germline gives CDR1 MNHEY, CDR2 SVGEGT. CDR3 DNA, as far as it was read: TGTGCCAGCAGTAGGGGACAGTACCAAGAGACC. This sequence encodes CASSRGQYQET. The CDR3 reads in full as CASSRGQYQETQYF.

This clone has ten or more counts. The germline gene is not matched at one end of the junction; a read error may be the cause. The read falls 3 residues short of the CDR3 end, and the missing part is taken from the germline J gene. The V and J genes are TRBV20-1 and TRBJ2-1; 16 bases line up with TRBD2. This CDR3 contains 19 residues. The germline CDR1 and CDR2 sequences are DFQATT and SNEGSKA (reference sequence). Incomplete CDR3 DNA: TGCAGTGCTCCCGATCCGGGACTAGCGGGGGGGTATAAGTACATTGAG. Amino acids: CSAPDPGLAGGYKYIE. The full CDR3 protein is CSAPDPGLAGGYKYIEQFF.